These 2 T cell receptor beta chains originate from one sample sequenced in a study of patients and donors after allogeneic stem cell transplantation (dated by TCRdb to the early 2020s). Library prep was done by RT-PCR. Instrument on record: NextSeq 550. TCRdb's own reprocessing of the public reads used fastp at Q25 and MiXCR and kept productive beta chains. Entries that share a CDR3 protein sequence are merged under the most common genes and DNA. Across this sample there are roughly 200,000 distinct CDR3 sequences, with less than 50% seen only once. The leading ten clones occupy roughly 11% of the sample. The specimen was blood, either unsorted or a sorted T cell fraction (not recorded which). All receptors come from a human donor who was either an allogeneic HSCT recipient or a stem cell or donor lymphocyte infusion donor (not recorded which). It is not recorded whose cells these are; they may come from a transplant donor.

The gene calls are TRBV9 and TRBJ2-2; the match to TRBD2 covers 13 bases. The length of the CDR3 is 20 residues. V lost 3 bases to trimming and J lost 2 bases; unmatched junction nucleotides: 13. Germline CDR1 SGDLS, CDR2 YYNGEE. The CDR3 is CASSAEQKGLAGENTGELFF. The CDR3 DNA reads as TGTGCCAGCAGCGCCGAACAAAAAGGACTAGCGGGGGAAAACACCGGGGAGCTGTTTTTT.

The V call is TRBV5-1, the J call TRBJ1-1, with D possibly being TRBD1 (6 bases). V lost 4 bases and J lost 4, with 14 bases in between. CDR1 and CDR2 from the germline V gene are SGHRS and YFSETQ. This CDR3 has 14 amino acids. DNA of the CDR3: TGCGCCAGCAGCATGACAGGAGCCTTCACTGAAGCTTTCTTT. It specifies CASSMTGAFTEAFF.